Shown below are 6 T cell receptor beta chains from a single sample sequenced in a study of blood T cell repertoires in COVID-19. Some clones are missing from TCRdb's copy, which holds only in-frame ones; the method was immunoSEQ multiplex PCR. The sample records some 290,000 clones, more than 70% being singletons. The sequenced material came from peripheral blood. These receptors all stem from a woman in her 30s with COVID-19, enrolled during active disease.

This chain connects TRBV29-1 to TRBJ2-1; 9 bases match TRBD1. After removal of 4 bases from V and 7 bases from J, the junction contained 8 bases not matched to a gene. The length of the CDR3 is 14 residues. Germline loops: CDR1 SQVTM, CDR2 ANQGSEA. This CDR3 is CSVARDRVWNEQFF. For the CDR3, the DNA is TGCAGCGTTGCCCGGGACAGGGTTTGGAATGAGCAGTTCTTC.

J is TRBJ2-1 and V is TRBV2; 10 nucleotides agree with TRBD2. The CDR3 length is 13 residues. The trim removed 11 bases at V and 6 bases at J, leaving 7 bases unmatched. Germline V gene lookup returns CDR1 SNHLY and CDR2 FYNNEI. The CDR3 DNA reads as TGTGCCGCCAGCGGGAGGGTGTCCAATGAGCAGTTCTTC. Translated, it gives CAASGRVSNEQFF.

This clone was seen just once. The chain joins TRBV5-1 to TRBJ2-3, with TRBD2 matching over 16 bases. This CDR3 has 19 amino acids. V dropped 3 bases and J dropped 3; count of bases not matched to a gene: 10. Per germline, CDR1 SGHRS and CDR2 YFSETQ. The CDR3 sequence: CASSSGLAGGRGWTDTQYF. CDR3 nucleotides: TGCGCCAGCAGCTCGGGACTAGCGGGAGGGCGAGGATGGACAGATACGCAGTATTTT.

This clone has just a few counts. The rearrangement uses TRBV4-1 and TRBJ2-7, with D maybe TRBD1 (6 bases). CDR1 is MGHRA, CDR2 YSYEKL, per germline. Trimming cost V 3 bases and J 7 bases, with 16 bases left between them. This CDR3 has 14 amino acids. The CDR3 loop reads CASSQFRDTAEQYF. The CDR3 DNA sequence: TGCGCCAGCAGCCAGTTCCGGGACACCGCTGAGCAGTACTTC.

The CDR3 sequence: CASSPRDLLHGYTF. The CDR3 DNA sequence: TGTGCCAGTAGTCCACGGGACTTACTGCATGGCTACACCTTC. J is TRBJ1-2 and V is TRBV19; D perhaps matches TRBD1 (5 bases). The germline V gene encodes CDR1 LNHDA and CDR2 SQIVND (reference sequence). Trimming pared 5 bases from V and 6 bases from J, leaving 16 bases between. The CDR3 is made up of 14 amino acids.

The chain couples TRBV3-1 (or the pseudogene TRBV3-2) to TRBJ2-7, with a tentative D call TRBD2 (6 bases). From germline, CDR1 is LGHDT and CDR2 YNNKEL (reference sequence). CDR3 size: 12 residues. Trimming took 1 base from V and 10 from J, leaving 11 bases between them. The CDR3 region is CASSQGTGEQYF. The CDR3 nucleotides are TGTGCCAGCAGCCAAGGGACGGGGGAACAGTACTTC.